This paragraph covers one TCR beta chain sequence. This clone has only one observation. The antigen it binds to is not known. Per-base qualities were not stored, and no clone one base away is much larger. This sample is drawn from a study of PD-1 blockade in mismatch repair-deficient tumors (dated by TCRdb to the late 2010s). A note on the overall study: Between late 2013 and 2016, the trial enrolled 80 to 95 consecutive patients with around 11 types of mismatch repair-deficient cancer, all of whom had received prior treatment and were progressing. Tumor-associated T cell clones in the peripheral blood of patients responding to PD-1 blockade were tracked using deep sequencing of TCR CDR3 regions.

The library was prepared using the immunoSEQ multiplex PCR assay. What TCRdb holds here is the immuneACCESS table cut down to in-frame rearrangements. Part of the clones is not present; checked against another copy, under half of the missing clones reflect an unresolved V gene, and the others are unexplained. This sample lists some 130,000 clones; 88% were detected once. Approximately 12% of the sample goes to the ten largest clones. Overall study results and their limits: Clones residing in the tumor, which were often undetectable in blood before treatment, expanded quickly after pembrolizumab and then contracted, generally before radiologic responses.

Mismatch repair deficiency was established in every enrolled patient by polymerase chain reaction or immunohistochemistry. A few patients who responded to pembrolizumab therapy underwent TCR sequencing. Pembrolizumab PD-1 blockade was prospectively tested in advanced mismatch repair-deficient cancers, regardless of tissue of origin, in the phase II trial. Peripheral blood T cell samples were collected serially, before PD-1 blockade began and at several time points afterward. Blood sampling times were reported as weeks after the first pembrolizumab dose. CDR1 and CDR2 are drawn from the germline V gene: LGHNA, YSLEER. Trimming takes 1 base from V and 5 bases from J, and the germline ends sit 12 bases apart. The CDR3, cysteine through phenylalanine, is 14 amino acids long. Just CDR3 DNA is preserved here, 42 bases in frame from base 1.

The receptor chain draws on TRBV4-3 and TRBJ2-7; a tentative D match to TRBD2 spans 7 bases. The material sequenced was peripheral blood, taken 70 to 72 weeks after starting pembrolizumab. This TCR was recovered from an adult with mismatch repair-deficient cancer. The encoded CDR3 is CASSQVRGRDEQYF. The nucleotides are TGCGCCAGCAGCCAAGTGAGGGGGAGGGACGAGCAGTACTTC.